The 2 T cell receptor beta chains in this list originate from one sample, sequenced in a study of shared clonotypes between healthy human individuals. TCRdb keeps only in-frame clones here, not all; method: immunoSEQ multiplex PCR. The sample carries about 1.1 million clones, roughly 77% recorded once. Source material: memory CD4+ T cells from PBMCs. This sample's subset: CD45RA-negative fraction. These receptors were taken from a man aged 18-30 years in good health. Some clones in this sample may be carry-over from other donors' samples.

The V gene is TRBV7-9, the J gene TRBJ2-7; no definite D call. V was clipped by 1 base and J by 3 bases, with 4 bases between them. The germline gives CDR1 SEHNR, CDR2 FQNEAQ (reference sequence). This CDR3 spans 12 amino acids. CDR3 amino acids: CASSLVLYEQYF. The CDR3 DNA reads as TGTGCCAGCAGCTTAGTACTCTACGAGCAGTACTTC.

The chain has TRBV28 and TRBJ1-2; D is possibly TRBD1 (5 bases). Germline lookup yields CDR1 MDHEN and CDR2 SYDVKM. This CDR3 contains 14 residues. V was clipped by 5 bases and J by 4 bases, with 14 bases between them. The CDR3 region is CASSLGTEIYGYTF. The CDR3 nucleotides read TGTGCCAGCAGTCTTGGGACTGAGATCTATGGCTACACCTTC.